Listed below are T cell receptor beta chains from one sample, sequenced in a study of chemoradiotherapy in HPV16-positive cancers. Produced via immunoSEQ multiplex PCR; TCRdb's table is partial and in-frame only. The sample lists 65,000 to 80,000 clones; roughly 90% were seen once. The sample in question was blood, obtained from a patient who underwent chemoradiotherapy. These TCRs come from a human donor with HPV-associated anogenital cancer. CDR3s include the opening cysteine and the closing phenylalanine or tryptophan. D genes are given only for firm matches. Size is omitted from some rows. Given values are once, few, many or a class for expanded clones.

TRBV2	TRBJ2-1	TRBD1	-	CASQREGQGRVNEQFF	TGTGCCAGCCAAAGGGAGGGACAGGGGAGGGTAAATGAGCAGTTCTTC
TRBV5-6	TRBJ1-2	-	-	CASSSPGARTEGGYTF	TGTGCCAGCAGCTCCCCAGGCGCCAGGACGGAAGGGGGCTACACCTTC
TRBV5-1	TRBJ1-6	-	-	CASSLDTQYNSPLHF	TGCGCCAGCAGCTTGGACACCCAGTATAATTCACCCCTCCACTTT
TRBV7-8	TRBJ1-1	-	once	CASSDPREAFF	TGTGCCAGCAGCGATCCCCGGGAAGCTTTCTTT
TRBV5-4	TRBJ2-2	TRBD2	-	CASSLIARGGSGELFF	TGTGCCAGCAGCTTGATAGCTCGGGGGGGATCCGGGGAGCTGTTTTTT
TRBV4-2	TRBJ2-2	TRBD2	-	CASSQDSGGYTGELFF	TGTGCCAGCAGCCAAGATTCGGGAGGGTACACCGGGGAGCTGTTTTTT
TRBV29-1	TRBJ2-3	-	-	CSGLSTDTQYF	TGCAGCGGATTAAGCACAGATACGCAGTATTTT
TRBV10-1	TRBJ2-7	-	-	CASKVKGEGPSYEQYF	TGCGCCAGCAAAGTAAAAGGAGAGGGCCCCTCCTACGAGCAGTACTTC
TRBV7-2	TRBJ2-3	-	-	CASSLAGGPVADTQYF	TGTGCCAGCAGCTTAGCGGGAGGACCGGTGGCAGATACGCAGTATTTT
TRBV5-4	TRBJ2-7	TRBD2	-	CASSRGLAGGPGEQYF	TGTGCCAGCAGCAGGGGACTAGCGGGAGGGCCAGGCGAGCAGTACTTC
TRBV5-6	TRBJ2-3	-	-	CASSLSGTDTQYF	TGTGCCAGCAGCTTGTCCGGGACAGATACGCAGTATTTT
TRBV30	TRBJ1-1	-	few	CAWSIGGTEAFF	TGTGCCTGGAGTATAGGGGGCACTGAAGCTTTCTTT
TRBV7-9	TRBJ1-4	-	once	CASSPPGPRNEKLFF	TGTGCCAGCAGCCCACCAGGACCGAGGAATGAAAAACTGTTTTTT
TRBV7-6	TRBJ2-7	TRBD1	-	CASSPGQGASYEQYF	TGTGCCAGCAGCCCGGGACAGGGGGCAAGTTACGAGCAGTACTTC
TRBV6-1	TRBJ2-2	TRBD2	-	CASHRGGDTGELFF	TGTGCCAGTCACCGGGGGGGAGACACCGGGGAGCTGTTTTTT
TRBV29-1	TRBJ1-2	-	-	CSVGEGGGGYTF	TGCAGCGTTGGGGAGGGCGGGGGGGGCTACACCTTC
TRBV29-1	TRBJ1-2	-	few	CSVRSSAYGYTF	TGCAGCGTTCGCTCTTCAGCATATGGCTACACCTTC
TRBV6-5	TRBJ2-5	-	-	CASSNTRQETQYF	TGTGCCAGCAGTAACACGCGACAGGAGACCCAGTACTTC
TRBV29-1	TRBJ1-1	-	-	CSVGSTGTAGAFF	TGCAGCGTTGGGAGTACAGGGACGGCAGGGGCTTTCTTT
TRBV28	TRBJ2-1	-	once	CASSSPPETVFF	TGTGCCAGCAGCTCTCCTCCGGAGACGGTGTTCTTC
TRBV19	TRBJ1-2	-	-	CASRPSGDGYTF	TGTGCCAGTAGACCAAGTGGGGATGGCTACACCTTC
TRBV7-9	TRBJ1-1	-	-	CASSLGQTLEAFF	TGTGCCAGCAGCTTAGGACAGACCCTTGAAGCTTTCTTT
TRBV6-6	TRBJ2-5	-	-	CASSFRVETQYF	TGTGCCAGCAGTTTTCGGGTCGAGACCCAGTACTTC
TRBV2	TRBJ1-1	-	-	CASRQNTEAFF	TGTGCCAGCAGGCAGAACACTGAAGCTTTCTTT
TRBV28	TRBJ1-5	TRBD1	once	CASSPTGISNQPQHF	TGTGCCAGCAGCCCGACAGGGATTAGCAATCAGCCCCAGCATTTT
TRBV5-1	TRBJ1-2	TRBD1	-	CASSYGTGVNYGYTF	TGCGCCAGCAGCTACGGGACAGGGGTTAACTATGGCTACACCTTC
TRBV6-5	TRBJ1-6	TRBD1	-	CASSYAGTGESPLHF	TGTGCCAGCAGTTACGCTGGGACAGGGGAATCACCCCTCCACTTT
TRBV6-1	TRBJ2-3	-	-	CASSPLGDTQYF	TGTGCCAGCAGTCCCTTAGGGGATACGCAGTATTTT
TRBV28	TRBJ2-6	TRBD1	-	CASRPLRGQSSSGANVLTF	TGTGCCAGCAGACCCCTCCGGGGACAGTCCTCCTCTGGGGCCAACGTCCTGACTTTC
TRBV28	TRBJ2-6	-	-	CASSPDRGAGANVLTF	TGTGCCAGCAGTCCCGACCGAGGGGCTGGGGCCAACGTCCTGACTTTC
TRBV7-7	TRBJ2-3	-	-	CATAAGRTDTQYF	TGTGCTACTGCCGCCGGGCGCACAGATACGCAGTATTTT
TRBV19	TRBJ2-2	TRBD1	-	CASSRDRGPGELFF	TGTGCCAGTAGCCGGGACAGGGGGCCCGGGGAGCTGTTTTTT
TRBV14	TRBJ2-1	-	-	CASSQGLTRDFHNEQFF	TGTGCCAGCAGCCAAGGGCTCACTAGAGATTTCCACAATGAGCAGTTCTTC
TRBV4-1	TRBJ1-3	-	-	CASSRRVLSGNTIYF	TGCGCCAGCAGCCGACGGGTCCTCTCTGGAAACACCATATATTTT
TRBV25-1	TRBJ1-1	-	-	CASRDTGLGTEAFF	TGTGCCAGCAGAGATACAGGGTTGGGCACTGAAGCTTTCTTT
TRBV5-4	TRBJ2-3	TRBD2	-	CASSLRTSGSPSTDTQYF	TGTGCCAGCAGCTTGAGGACTAGCGGAAGCCCTAGCACAGATACGCAGTATTTT
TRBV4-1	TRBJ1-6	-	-	CASSQDRGARDNSPLHF	TGCGCCAGCAGCCAAGATAGGGGGGCGCGGGATAATTCACCCCTCCACTTT
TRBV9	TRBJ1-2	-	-	CASSVDNNYGYTF	TGTGCCAGCAGCGTAGACAATAACTATGGCTACACCTTC
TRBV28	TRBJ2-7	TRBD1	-	CASSWDRAYEQYF	TGTGCCAGCAGTTGGGACAGGGCCTACGAGCAGTACTTC
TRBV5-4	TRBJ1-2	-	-	CASSLSGGYGYTF	TGTGCCAGCAGCTTGTCAGGAGGCTATGGCTACACCTTC